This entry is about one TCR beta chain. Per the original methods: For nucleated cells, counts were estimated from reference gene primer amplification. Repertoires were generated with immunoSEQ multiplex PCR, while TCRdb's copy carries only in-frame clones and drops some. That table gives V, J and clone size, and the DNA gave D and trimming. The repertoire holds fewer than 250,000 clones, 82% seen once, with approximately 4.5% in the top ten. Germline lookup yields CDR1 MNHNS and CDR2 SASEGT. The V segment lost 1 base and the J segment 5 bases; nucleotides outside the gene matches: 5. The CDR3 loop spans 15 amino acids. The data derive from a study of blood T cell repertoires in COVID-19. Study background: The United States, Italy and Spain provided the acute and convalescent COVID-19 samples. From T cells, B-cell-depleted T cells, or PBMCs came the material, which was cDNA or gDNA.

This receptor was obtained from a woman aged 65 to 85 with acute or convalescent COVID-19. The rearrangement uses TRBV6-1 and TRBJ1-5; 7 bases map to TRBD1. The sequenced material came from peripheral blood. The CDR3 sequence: CASSEVDRIHQPQHF. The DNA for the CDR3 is TGTGCCAGCAGTGAAGTGGACAGGATTCATCAGCCCCAGCATTTT.